This T cell receptor (beta chain) appears in the sequencing data of a study of shared clonotypes between healthy human individuals. The CDR3 is 15 residues long. The germline V gene has CDR1 KGHSH and CDR2 LQKENI. Germline trimming cut 2 bases from V and 4 bases from J; bases unmatched to any gene: 8. Assay used: immunoSEQ multiplex PCR; TCRdb lists only in-frame clones, some missing. The data hold about 690,000 clones, with around 90% observed a single time. The source material was memory CD8+ T cells from PBMCs. Subset meaning: CD45RO+ cells pooled with CCR7-negative TemRA cells. This receptor was obtained from a man between 18 and 29 years old in good health. Some clones in this sample may be carry-over from other donors' samples. The chain couples TRBV18 to TRBJ2-7, with 7 bases fitting TRBD2. CDR3 sequence: CASSPKSRGSYEQYF. CDR3 nucleotide sequence: TGTGCCAGCTCACCAAAAAGTCGCGGGAGTTACGAGCAGTACTTC.